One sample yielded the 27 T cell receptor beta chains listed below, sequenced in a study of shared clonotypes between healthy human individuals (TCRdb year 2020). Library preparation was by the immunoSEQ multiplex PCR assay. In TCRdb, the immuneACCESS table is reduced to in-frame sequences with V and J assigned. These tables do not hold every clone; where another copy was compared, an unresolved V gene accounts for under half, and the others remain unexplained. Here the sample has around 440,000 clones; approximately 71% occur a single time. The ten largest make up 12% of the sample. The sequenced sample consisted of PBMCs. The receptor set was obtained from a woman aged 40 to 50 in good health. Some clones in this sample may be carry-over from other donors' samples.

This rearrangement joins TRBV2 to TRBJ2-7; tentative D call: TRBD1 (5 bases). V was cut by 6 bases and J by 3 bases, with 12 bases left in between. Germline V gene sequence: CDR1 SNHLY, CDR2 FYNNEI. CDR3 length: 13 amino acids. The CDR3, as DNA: TGTGCCAGCAGCGGGCAGGGTCTCTACGAGCAGTACTTC. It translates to CASSGQGLYEQYF.

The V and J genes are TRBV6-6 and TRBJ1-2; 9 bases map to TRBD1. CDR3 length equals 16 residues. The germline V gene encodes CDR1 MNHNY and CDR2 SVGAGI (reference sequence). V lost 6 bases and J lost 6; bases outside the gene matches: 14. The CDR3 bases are TGTGCCAGCAGCCTTATCCTCGGACAGGGGTTGCATGGCTACACCTTC. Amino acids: CASSLILGQGLHGYTF.

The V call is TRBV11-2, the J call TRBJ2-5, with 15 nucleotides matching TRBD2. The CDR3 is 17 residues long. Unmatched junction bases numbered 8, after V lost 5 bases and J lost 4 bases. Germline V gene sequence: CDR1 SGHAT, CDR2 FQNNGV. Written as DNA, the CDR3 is TGTGCCAGCAGCACTGGGACTAGCGGGAGGAGCGGAGAGACCCAGTACTTC. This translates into CASSTGTSGRSGETQYF.

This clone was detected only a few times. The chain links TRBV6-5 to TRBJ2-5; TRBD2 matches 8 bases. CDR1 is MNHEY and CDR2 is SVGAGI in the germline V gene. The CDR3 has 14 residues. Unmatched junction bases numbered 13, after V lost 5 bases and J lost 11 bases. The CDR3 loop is CASSKPGLGREQYF. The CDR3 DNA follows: TGTGCCAGCAGTAAGCCGGGACTAGGTCGGGAGCAGTACTTC.

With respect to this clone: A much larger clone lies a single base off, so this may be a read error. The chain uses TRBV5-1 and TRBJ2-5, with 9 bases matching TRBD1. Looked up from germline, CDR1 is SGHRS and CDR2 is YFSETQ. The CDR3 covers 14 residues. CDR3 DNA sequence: TGCGCCAGCAGCTTGGGGGACAGGGAAGAGGCCCAGTACTTC. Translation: CASSLGDREEAQYF. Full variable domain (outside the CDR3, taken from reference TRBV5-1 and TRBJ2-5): KAGVTQTPRYLIKTRGQQVTLSCSPISGHRSVSWYQQTPGQGLQFLFEYFSETQRNKGNFPGRFSGRQFSNSRSEMNVSTLELGDSALYLCASSLGDREEAQYFGPGTRLLVL.

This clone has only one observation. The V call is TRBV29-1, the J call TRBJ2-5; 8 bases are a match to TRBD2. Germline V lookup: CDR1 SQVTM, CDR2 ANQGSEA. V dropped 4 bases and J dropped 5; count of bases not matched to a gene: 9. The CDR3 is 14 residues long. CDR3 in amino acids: CSVGGAGGIETQYF. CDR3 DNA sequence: TGCAGCGTTGGTGGTGCGGGGGGCATTGAGACCCAGTACTTC.

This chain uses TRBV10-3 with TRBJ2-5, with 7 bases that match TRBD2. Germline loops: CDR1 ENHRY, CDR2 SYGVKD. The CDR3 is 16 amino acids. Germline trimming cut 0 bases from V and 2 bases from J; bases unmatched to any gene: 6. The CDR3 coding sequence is TGTGCCATCAGTGAGTCACGAGCGGGACCACAAGAGACCCAGTACTTC. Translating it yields CAISESRAGPQETQYF.

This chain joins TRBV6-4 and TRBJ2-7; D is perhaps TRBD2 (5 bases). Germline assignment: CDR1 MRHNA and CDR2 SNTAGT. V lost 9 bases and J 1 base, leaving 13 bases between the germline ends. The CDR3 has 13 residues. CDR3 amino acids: CASEGLLSYEQYF. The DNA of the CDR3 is TGTGCCAGTGAAGGACTGCTATCCTACGAGCAGTACTTC.

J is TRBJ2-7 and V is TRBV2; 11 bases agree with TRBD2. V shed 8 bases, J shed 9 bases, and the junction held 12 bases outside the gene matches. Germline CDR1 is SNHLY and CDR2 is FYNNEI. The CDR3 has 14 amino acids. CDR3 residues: CASQPLAGEFRQYF. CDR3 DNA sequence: TGTGCCAGCCAACCACTAGCGGGAGAATTCCGGCAGTACTTC.

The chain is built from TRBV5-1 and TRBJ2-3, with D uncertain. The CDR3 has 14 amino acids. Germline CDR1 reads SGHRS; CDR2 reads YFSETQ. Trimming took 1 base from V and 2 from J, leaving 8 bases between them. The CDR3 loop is CASSLRPNTDTQYF. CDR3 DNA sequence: TGCGCCAGCAGCTTGAGGCCGAACACAGATACGCAGTATTTT.

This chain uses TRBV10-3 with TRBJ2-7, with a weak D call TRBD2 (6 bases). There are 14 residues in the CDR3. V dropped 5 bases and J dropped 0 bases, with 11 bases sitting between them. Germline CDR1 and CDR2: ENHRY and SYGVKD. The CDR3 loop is CAISTGLSSYEQYF. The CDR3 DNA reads TGTGCCATCAGTACGGGACTCAGCTCCTACGAGCAGTACTTC.

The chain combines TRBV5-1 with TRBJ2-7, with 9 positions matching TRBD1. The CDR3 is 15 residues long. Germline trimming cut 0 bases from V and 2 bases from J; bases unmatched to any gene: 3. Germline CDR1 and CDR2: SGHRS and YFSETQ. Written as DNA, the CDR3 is TGCGCCAGCAGCTTGGGCCGGGACAGGGCCTACGAGCAGTACTTC. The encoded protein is CASSLGRDRAYEQYF.

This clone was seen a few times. The CDR3 is CASSPNTAYEQYF. The CDR3 DNA reads as TGTGCCAGCAGTCCGAACACAGCCTACGAGCAGTACTTC. V usage is TRBV27 and J usage is TRBJ2-7; D unresolved. The CDR3 has 13 amino acids. V was clipped by 5 bases and J by 2 bases, with 10 bases between them. Germline V gives CDR1 MNHEY, CDR2 SMNVEV (reference sequence).

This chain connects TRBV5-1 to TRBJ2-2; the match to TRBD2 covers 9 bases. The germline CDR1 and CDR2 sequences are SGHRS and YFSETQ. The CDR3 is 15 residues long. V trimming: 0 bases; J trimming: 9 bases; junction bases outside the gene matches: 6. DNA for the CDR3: TGCGCCAGCAGCTTGGGGCGGGAGGGCTTCTGGGAGCTGTTTTTT. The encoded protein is CASSLGREGFWELFF.

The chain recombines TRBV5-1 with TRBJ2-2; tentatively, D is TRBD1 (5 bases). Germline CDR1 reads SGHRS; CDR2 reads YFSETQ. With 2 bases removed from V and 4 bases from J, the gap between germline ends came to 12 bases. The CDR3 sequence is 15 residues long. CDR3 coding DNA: TGCGCCAGCAGCTTAGTACAGGAGCGCACCGGGGAGCTGTTTTTT. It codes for CASSLVQERTGELFF.

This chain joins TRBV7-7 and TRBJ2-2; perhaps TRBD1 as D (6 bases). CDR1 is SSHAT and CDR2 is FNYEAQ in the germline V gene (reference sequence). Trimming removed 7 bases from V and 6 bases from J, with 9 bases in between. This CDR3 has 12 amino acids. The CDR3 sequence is CASNAGAGELFF. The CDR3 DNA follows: TGTGCCAGCAATGCAGGGGCCGGGGAGCTGTTTTTT.

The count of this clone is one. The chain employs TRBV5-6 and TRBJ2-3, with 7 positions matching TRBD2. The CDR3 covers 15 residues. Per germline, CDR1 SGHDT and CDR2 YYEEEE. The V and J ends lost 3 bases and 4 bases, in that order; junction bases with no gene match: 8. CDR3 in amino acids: CASSSRGGSPDTQYF. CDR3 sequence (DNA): TGTGCCAGCAGCTCACGGGGCGGGAGCCCAGATACGCAGTATTTT.

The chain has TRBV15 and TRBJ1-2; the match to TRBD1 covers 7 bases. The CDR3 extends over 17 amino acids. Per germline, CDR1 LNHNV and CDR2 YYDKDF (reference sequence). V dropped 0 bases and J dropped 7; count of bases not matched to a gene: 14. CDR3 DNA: TGTGCCACCAGCAGAGAAGGGGCCGGCAGGGGGTACAGTGGCTACACCTTC. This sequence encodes CATSREGAGRGYSGYTF.

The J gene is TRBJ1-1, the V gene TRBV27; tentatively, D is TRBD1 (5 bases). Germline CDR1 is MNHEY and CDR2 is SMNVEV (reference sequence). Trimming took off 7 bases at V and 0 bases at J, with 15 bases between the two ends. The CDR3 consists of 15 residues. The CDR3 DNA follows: TGTGCCAGCACCCCGGGGGTTCAGATGAACACTGAAGCTTTCTTT. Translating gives CASTPGVQMNTEAFF.

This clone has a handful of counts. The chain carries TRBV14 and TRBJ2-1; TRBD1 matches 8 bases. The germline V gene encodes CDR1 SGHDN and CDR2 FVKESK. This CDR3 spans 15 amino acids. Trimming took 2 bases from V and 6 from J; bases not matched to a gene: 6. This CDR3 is CASSQRQGKGNEQFF. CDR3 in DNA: TGTGCCAGCAGCCAAAGACAGGGGAAGGGCAATGAGCAGTTCTTC.

The CDR3 loop reads CASSLRAQGLGADEKLFF. CDR3 bases: TGTGCCAGCAGCCTCAGGGCCCAGGGCCTGGGGGCAGATGAAAAACTGTTTTTT. The V gene is TRBV7-2, the J gene TRBJ1-4; weak D call: TRBD1 (6 bases). Trimming pared 5 bases from V and 6 bases from J, leaving 25 bases between. Germline CDR1 and CDR2: SGHTA and FQGNSA. This CDR3 is built from 18 residues.

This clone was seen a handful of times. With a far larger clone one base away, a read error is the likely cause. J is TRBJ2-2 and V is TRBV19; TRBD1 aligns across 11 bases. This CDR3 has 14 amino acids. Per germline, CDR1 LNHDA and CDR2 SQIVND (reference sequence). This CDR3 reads CAGSTGQGAGELFF. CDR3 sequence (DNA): TGTGCCGGTAGTACGGGACAGGGGGCCGGGGAGCTGTTTTTT.

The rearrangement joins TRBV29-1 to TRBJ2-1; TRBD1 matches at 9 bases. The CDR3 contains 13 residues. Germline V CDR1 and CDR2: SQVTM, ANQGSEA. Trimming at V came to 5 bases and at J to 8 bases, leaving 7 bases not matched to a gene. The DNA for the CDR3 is TGCAGCGTTAGAGGACAGGGGAAATATGAGCAGTTCTTC. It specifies CSVRGQGKYEQFF.

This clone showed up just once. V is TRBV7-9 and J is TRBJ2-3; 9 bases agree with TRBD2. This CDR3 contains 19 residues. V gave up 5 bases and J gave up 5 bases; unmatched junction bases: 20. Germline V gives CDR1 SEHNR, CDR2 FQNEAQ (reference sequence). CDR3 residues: CASSRNPQYVAGDGDTQYF. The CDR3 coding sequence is TGTGCCAGCAGCCGAAACCCTCAGTATGTAGCGGGAGATGGAGATACGCAGTATTTT.

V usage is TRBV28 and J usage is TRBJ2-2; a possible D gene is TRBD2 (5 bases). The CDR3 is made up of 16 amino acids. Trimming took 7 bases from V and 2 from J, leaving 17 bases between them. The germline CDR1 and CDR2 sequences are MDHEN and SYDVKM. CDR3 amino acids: CASTPGGAPNTGELFF. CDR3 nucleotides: TGTGCCAGCACCCCAGGAGGAGCCCCCAACACCGGGGAGCTGTTTTTT.

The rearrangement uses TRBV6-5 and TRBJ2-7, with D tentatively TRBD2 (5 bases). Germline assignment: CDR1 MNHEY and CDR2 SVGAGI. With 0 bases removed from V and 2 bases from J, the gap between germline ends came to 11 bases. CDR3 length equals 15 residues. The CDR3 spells CASSYSGYGTYEQYF. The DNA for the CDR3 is TGTGCCAGCAGTTACTCGGGATACGGGACCTACGAGCAGTACTTC.

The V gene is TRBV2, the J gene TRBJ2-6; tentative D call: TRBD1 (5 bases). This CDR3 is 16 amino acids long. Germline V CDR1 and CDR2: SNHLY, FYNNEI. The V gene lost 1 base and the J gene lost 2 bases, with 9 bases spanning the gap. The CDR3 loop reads CASSEGPRAGANVLTF. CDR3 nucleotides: TGTGCCAGCAGTGAAGGGCCCAGGGCTGGGGCCAACGTCCTGACTTTC.